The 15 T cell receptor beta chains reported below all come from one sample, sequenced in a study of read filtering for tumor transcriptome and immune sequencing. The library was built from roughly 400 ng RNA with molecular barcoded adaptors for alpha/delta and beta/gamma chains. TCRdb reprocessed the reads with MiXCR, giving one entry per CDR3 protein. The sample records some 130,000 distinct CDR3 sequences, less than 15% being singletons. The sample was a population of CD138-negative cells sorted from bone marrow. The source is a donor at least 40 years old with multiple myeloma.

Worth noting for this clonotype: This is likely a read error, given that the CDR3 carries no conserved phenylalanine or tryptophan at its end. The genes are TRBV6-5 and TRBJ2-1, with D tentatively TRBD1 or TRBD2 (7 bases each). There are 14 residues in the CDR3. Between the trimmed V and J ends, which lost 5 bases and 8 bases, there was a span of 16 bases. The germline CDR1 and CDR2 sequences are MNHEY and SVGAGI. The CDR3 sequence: CASSGGGGSYEQFL. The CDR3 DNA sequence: TGTGCCAGCAGTGGGGGAGGGGGCTCGTATGAGCAGTTCCTC.

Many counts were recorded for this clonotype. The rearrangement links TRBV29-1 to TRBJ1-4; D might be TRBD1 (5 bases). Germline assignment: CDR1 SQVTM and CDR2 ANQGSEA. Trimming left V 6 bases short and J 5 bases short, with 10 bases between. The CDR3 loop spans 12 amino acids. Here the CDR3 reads CSVQGGNEKLFF. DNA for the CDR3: TGCAGCGTCCAGGGAGGCAATGAAAAACTGTTTTTT.

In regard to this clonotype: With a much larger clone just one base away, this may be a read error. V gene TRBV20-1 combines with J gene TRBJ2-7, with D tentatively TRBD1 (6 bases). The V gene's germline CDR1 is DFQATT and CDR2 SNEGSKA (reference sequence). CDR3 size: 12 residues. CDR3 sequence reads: CSARDNSHEQYF. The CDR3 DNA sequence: TGCAGTGCTCGGGACAACTCCCACGAGCAGTACTTC.

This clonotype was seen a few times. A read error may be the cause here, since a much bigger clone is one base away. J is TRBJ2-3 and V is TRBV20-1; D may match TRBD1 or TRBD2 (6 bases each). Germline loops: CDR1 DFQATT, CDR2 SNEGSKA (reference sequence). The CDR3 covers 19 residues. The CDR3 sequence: CNARAGWGAVVPSTDTQYF. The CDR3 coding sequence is TGCAATGCTAGAGCCGGGTGGGGGGCCGTGGTTCCTAGCACAGATACGCAGTATTTT.

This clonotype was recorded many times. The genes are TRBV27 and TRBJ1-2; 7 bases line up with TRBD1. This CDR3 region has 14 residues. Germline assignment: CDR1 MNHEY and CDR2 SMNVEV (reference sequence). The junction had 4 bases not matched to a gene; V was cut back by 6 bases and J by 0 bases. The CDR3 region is CASRRDSSNYGYTF. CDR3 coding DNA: TGTGCCAGCAGGCGGGACAGTTCTAACTATGGCTACACCTTC.

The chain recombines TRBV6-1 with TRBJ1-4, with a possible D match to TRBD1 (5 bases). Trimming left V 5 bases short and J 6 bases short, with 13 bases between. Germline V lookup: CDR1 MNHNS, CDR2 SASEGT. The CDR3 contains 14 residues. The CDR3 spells CASSSGRNHEKLFF. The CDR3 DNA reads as TGTGCCAGCAGTTCAGGGAGGAATCATGAAAAACTGTTTTTT.

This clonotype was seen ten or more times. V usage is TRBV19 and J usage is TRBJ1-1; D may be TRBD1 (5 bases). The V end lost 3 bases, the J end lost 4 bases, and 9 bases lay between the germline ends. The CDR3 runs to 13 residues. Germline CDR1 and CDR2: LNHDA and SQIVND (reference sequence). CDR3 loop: CASSIRESTEAFF. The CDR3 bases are TGTGCCAGTAGTATCAGGGAGAGCACTGAAGCTTTCTTT.

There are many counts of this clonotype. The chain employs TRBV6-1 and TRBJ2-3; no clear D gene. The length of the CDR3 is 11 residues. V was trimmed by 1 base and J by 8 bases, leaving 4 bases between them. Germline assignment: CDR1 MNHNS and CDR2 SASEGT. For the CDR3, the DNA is TGTGCCAGCAGTGAAGAGGTTACGCAGTATTTT. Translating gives CASSEEVTQYF.

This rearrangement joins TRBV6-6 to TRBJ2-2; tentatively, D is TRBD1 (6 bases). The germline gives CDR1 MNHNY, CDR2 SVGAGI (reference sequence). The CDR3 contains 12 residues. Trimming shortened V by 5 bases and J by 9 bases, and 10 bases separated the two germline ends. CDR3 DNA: TGTGCCAGCAGTCCGACAGGCAGGGAGCTGTTTTTT. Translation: CASSPTGRELFF.

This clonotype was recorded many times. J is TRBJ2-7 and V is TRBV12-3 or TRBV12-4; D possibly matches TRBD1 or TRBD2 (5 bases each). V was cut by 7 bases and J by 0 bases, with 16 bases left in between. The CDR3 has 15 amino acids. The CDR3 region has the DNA TGTGCCAGCAAATCTGAGGGACCGGTCTCCTACGAGCAGTACTTC. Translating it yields CASKSEGPVSYEQYF.

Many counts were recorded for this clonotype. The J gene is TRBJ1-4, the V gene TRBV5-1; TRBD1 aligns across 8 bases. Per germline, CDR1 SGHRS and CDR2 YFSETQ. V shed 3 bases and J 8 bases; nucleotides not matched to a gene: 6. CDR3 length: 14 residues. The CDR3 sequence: CASSYTGGNEKLFF. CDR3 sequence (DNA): TGCGCCAGCAGCTATACAGGGGGAAACGAAAAACTGTTTTTT. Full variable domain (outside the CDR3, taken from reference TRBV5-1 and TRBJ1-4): KAGVTQTPRYLIKTRGQQVTLSCSPISGHRSVSWYQQTPGQGLQFLFEYFSETQRNKGNFPGRFSGRQFSNSRSEMNVSTLELGDSALYLCASSYTGGNEKLFFGSGTQLSVL.

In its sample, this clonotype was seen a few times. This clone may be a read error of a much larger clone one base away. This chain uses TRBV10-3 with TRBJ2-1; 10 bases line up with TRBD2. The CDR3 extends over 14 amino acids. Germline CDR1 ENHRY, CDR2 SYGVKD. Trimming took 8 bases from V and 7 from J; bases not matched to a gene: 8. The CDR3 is CAIGGASGSNEQFF. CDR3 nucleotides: TGTGCCATCGGAGGGGCTAGCGGGAGTAATGAGCAGTTCTTC.

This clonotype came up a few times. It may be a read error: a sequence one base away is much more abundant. The CDR3 protein is CSAIGDVSYNEQVF. CDR3 sequence (DNA): TGCAGTGCTATAGGAGACGTCTCCTACAATGAGCAGGTCTTC. This sequence joins TRBV20-1 and TRBJ2-1; D gene uncertain. The CDR3 totals 14 residues. Germline assignment: CDR1 DFQATT and CDR2 SNEGSKA (reference sequence).

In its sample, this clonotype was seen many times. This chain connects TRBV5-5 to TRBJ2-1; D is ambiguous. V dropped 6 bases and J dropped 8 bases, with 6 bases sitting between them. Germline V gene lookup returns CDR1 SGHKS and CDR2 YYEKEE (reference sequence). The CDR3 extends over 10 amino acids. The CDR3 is CASTFDEQFF. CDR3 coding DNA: TGTGCCAGCACCTTCGATGAGCAGTTCTTC.

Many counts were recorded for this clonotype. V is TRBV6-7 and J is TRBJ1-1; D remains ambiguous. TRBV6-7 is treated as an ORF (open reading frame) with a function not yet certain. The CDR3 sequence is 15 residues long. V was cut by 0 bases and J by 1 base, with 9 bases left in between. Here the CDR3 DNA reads TGTGCCAGCAGTTACTCCGCAGGAGCGAACACTGAAGCTTTCTTT. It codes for CASSYSAGANTEAFF.